This T cell receptor beta chain came from a study of shared clonotypes between healthy human individuals. Study background: The study used three CD4 naive, three CD4 memory, two CD8 naive and one CD8 memory plate per donor.

This CDR3 region has 12 residues. The germline V and J ends were trimmed by 4 bases and 6 bases, with 7 bases remaining between them. Germline V gene data show CDR1 as WSHSY and CDR2 as SAAADI. In the sorted-subset replicate PCRs, around 0.2 ug DNA, 25,000 to 30,000 T cell genomes, was used. This table comes from immunoSEQ multiplex PCR, and its TCRdb copy is limited to in-frame clones, with some not included. The sample records roughly 2 million clones, roughly 94% being singletons. The chain has TRBV10-2 and TRBJ1-5; D remains unclear. Sequencing was performed on naive CD4+ T cells sorted from blood. Noted subset: CD45RA+ positively selected. The TCR sequence derives from a man between 18 and 29 years old in good health. The CDR3 reads CASSVSTQPQHF. The CDR3 nucleotides are TGCGCCAGCAGTGTTTCGACTCAGCCCCAGCATTTT.